Listed below are T cell receptor beta chains from one sample, sequenced in a study of shared clonotypes between healthy human individuals. Libraries were prepared by immunoSEQ multiplex PCR; TCRdb keeps only in-frame clonotypes and omits some of them. The repertoire holds about 1.9 million clones, with about 93% as singletons. Source material: naive CD8+ T cells from PBMCs. These receptors originate from a man aged 18-30 years in good health. Some clones in this sample may be carry-over from other donors' samples. Each CDR3 is given without its conserved first and last residue.

v_call	j_call	cdr3_aa
TRBV27	TRBJ2-5	ASISRGEETQY
TRBV27	TRBJ2-2	ASSFYGTSGRLGGELF
TRBV2	TRBJ2-5	ASSDSVEVPLETQY
TRBV7-6	TRBJ2-1	ASSLVLAERNEQF
TRBV7-2	TRBJ2-1	ASTDRVGEQF
TRBV28	TRBJ1-5	ASSLVRRINQPQH
TRBV6-6	TRBJ2-1	ASTGGQGTYNEQF
TRBV27	TRBJ2-7	ASSPRAGHSYEQY
TRBV27	TRBJ2-7	ASSAERRPIRYEQY
TRBV6-5	TRBJ2-7	ASSPGTGSYEQY
TRBV9	TRBJ2-3	ASSAGTSVSFTDTQY
TRBV4-1	TRBJ2-1	ASSHHPGLAYNEQF
TRBV29-1	TRBJ1-2	SVPVLAGGGYGYT
TRBV4-3	TRBJ2-3	ASRQLGTGVAPTDTQY
TRBV28	TRBJ2-7	ASCGATSYEQY
TRBV5-1	TRBJ1-1	ASGDRRGTEAF
TRBV30	TRBJ1-2	ACTLDSRLLAGGYT
TRBV27	TRBJ1-5	ASSLSTDNQPQH
TRBV29-1	TRBJ1-1	SVEGQGSAEAF
TRBV7-6	TRBJ2-2	ASTGHPANTGELF
TRBV5-6	TRBJ2-7	ASSLGLLEQY
TRBV15	TRBJ1-1	ATSMVRRTGAGAEAF
TRBV28	TRBJ2-1	ASSDRLAGDAEQF
TRBV27	TRBJ2-7	ASSPTWTSESSYEQY
TRBV7-9	TRBJ2-1	ASSSPSYNEQF
TRBV7-3	TRBJ2-3	ASGLAGITDTQY
TRBV27	TRBJ1-1	ASSLPGGTEAF
TRBV2	TRBJ2-7	ASSPYLAGVEEQY
TRBV13	TRBJ2-3	ASRVGGAIDTQY
TRBV9	TRBJ2-3	ASSSRTGEDTQY
TRBV19	TRBJ1-5	ASSIWDRGNQPQH
TRBV19	TRBJ2-1	ASSIVLANEQF
TRBV4-1	TRBJ2-7	ASSQVAGSEQY
TRBV27	TRBJ2-1	ASKLGPLASSYNEQF
TRBV27	TRBJ2-7	ASSPRGTPSSYEQY
TRBV2	TRBJ2-5	ASMLGRTGGETQY
TRBV9	TRBJ2-5	ASSPGSGRPQETQY
TRBV6-5	TRBJ2-2	ASSYDGVNTGELF
TRBV27	TRBJ2-7	ASSLDWGNEQY
TRBV19	TRBJ2-2	ASKQFDSGTNTGELF
TRBV6-1	TRBJ2-7	ASSVLGAKAYEQY
TRBV19	TRBJ1-2	ASLLYGYT
TRBV9	TRBJ2-1	ASSLGTSGSDGHEQF
TRBV7-9	TRBJ2-7	ASSSPGTASYEQY
TRBV6-6	TRBJ2-1	ASSYIGRGQGEQF
TRBV27	TRBJ1-2	ASSAEGAWGYT
TRBV7-9	TRBJ1-1	ASSLGLGLRGTEAF
TRBV27	TRBJ1-2	ASSFGGTYGYT
TRBV6-6	TRBJ2-7	ASSRDRGGSEQY
TRBV5-4	TRBJ1-1	ASSLAGGNTEAF
TRBV5-6	TRBJ2-7	ASSPGGRNEQY
TRBV5-5	TRBJ1-5	ASSLGQGGQPQH
TRBV5-5	TRBJ2-7	ASSLVRDRGLTYEQY
TRBV5-1	TRBJ2-3	ASRHGTGGTDTQY
TRBV6-5	TRBJ2-7	ASSPGQGYFYEQY
TRBV7-3	TRBJ2-5	ASSLQPRQGAHETQY
TRBV6-1	TRBJ1-6	ASSAYNSPLH
TRBV5-1	TRBJ2-7	ASTSEEKQY
TRBV4-3	TRBJ2-7	ASSPGGSGYEQY
TRBV7-6	TRBJ2-3	ASSLITGNTDTQY